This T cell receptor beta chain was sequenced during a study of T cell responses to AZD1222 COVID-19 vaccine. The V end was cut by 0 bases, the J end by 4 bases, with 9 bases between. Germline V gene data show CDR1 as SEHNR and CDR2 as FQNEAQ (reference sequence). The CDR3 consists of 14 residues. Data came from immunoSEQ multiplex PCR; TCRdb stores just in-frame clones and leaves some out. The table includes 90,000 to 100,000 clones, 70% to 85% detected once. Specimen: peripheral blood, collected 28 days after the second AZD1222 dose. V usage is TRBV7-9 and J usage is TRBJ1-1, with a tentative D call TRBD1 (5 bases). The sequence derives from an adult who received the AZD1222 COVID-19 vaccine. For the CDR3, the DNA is TGTGCCAGCAGCTTAGCCCAGGGAAGCACTGAAGCTTTCTTT. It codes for CASSLAQGSTEAFF.